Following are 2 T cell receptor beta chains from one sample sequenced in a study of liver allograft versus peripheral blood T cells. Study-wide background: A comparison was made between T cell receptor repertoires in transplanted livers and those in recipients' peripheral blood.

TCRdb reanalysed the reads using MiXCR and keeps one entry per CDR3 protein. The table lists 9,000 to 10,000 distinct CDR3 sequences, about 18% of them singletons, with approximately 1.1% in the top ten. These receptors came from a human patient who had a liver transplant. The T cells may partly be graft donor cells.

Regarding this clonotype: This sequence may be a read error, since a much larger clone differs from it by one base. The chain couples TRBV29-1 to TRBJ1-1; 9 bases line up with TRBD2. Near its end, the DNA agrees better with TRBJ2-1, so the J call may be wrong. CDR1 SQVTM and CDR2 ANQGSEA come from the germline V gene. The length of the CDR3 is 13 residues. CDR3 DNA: TGCAGCGTTGAAAAATCGCGGGGGGGGGAGCAGTTCTTC. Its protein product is CSVEKSRGGEQFF.

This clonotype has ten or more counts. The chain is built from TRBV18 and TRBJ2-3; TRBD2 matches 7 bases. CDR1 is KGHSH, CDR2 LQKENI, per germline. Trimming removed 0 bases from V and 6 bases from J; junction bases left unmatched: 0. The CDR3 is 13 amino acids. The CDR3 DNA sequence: TGTGCCAGCTCACCACCGGGAGGGGATACGCAGTATTTT. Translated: CASSPPGGDTQYF.